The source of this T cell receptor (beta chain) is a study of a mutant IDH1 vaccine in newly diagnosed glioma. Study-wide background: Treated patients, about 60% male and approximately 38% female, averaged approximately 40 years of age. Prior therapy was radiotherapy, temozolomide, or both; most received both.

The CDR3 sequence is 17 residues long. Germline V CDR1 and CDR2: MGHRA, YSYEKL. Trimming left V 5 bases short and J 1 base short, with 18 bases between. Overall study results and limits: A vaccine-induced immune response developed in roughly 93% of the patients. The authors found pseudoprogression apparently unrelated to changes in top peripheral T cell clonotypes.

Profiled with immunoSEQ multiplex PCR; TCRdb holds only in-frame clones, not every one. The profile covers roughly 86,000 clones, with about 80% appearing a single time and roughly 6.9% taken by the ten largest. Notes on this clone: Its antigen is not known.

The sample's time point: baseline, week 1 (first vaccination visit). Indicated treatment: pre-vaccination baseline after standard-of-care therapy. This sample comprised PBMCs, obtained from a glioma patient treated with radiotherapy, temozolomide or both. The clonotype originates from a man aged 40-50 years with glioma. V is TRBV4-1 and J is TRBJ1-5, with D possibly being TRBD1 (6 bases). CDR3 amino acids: CASSSGLGRGSNQPQHF. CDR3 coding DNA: TGCGCCAGCAGCAGTGGATTGGGCAGGGGCAGCAATCAGCCCCAGCATTTT.